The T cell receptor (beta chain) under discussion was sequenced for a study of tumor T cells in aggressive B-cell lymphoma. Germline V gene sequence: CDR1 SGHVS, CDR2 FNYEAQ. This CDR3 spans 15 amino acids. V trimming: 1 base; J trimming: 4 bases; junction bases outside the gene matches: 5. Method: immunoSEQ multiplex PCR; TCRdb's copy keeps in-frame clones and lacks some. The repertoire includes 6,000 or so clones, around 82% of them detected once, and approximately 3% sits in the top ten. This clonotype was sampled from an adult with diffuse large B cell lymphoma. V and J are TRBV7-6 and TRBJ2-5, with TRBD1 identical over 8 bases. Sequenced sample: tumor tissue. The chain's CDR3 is CASSLGQGAGETQYF. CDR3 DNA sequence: TGTGCCAGCAGCTTAGGCCAGGGGGCCGGAGAGACCCAGTACTTC.